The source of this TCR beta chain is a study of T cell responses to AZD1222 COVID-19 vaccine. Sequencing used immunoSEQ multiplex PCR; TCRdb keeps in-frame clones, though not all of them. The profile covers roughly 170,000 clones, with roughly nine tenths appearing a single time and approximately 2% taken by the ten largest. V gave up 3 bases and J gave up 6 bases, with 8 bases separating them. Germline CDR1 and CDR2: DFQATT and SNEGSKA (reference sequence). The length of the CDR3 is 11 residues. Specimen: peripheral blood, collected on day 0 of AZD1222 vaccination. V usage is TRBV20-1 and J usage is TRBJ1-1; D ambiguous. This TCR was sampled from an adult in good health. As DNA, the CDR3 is TGCAGTGCTAGCGGAAGATCTGAAGCTTTCTTT. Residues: CSASGRSEAFF.